This T cell receptor (beta chain) was retrieved from a study of shared clonotypes between healthy human individuals (dated by TCRdb to 2020 to 2022). Concerning the study at large: The cohort comprised a couple of women and a few men aged 18 to 49 years. For each donor, CD4 naive and CD4 memory were each given three plates, CD8 naive was given two plates, and CD8 memory was given one plate. Between about 0.9 and 9 billion PBMCs per donor were obtained by leukapheresis. The study deeply sequenced blood TCR repertoires of roughly five healthy adults to estimate repertoire size and the extent of clonotype sharing between individuals. To increase sequencing depth and limit assay-specific biases, TCR repertoire library preparation and sequencing were carried out by different laboratories using diverse techniques. Study-wide conclusions, independent of this receptor: Clonotypes shared by all four sorted-subset donors showed higher generation probabilities than non-shared clonotypes. About 4.5% of naive CD4, 3.5% of naive CD8, around 2.3% of memory CD4, and 0.4% of memory CD8 clonotypes were shared across several donors. Pairwise subsampling led to the expectation that sequencing depth would affect the degree of clonotype sharing among donors. Sampling was restricted to blood, and TCR repertoires in tissues likely differ from the TCR repertoires found in blood. Rarefaction of sorted-subset datasets indicated incomplete sequencing despite the large sequencing depth. Because the study included only a small number of donors, the genetic and exposure-history diversity represented was limited. Naive subsets generally had larger estimated clonotype richness than memory subsets did.

As regards this clone: Its antigen is still unknown. Base quality data are lacking; no much larger clone is found one base away.

Trimmed from V: 6 bases; trimmed from J: 5 bases; junction bases lacking a gene match: 9. From a lookup of the germline V gene, CDR1 and CDR2 are SGHAT and FQNNGV. Reading from cysteine to phenylalanine, the CDR3 counts 15 amino acids. Only CDR3 DNA remains: 45 bases, in frame from the first base. Donors were healthy HIV-negative adults with no recently reported acute infections or vaccinations. All donors were Caucasian adults living in Nashville, Tennessee, USA. CD4+ T cells were enriched by magnetic negative selection, after which naive cells were positively selected on CD45RA and the negative fraction was taken as the memory subset. Blood was obtained by leukapheresis, after which PBMCs were separated by Ficoll-Histopaque density gradient centrifugation and cryopreserved in liquid nitrogen vapor phase. Analytical flow cytometry was used to check the purity and quantity of each magnetically sorted T cell population. From each sorted fraction, genomic DNA was isolated and quantified by UV absorbance on a Nanodrop 2000c.

TCR CDR3 regions were amplified from genomic DNA by multiplex PCR using the deep immunoSEQ assay. For each cell subset, the extracted genomic DNA was distributed evenly across all wells of several immunoSEQ 96-well plates, and each plate served as one replicate. Each replicate PCR for sorted subsets received approximately 200 ng genomic DNA, equal to tens of thousands of T cell genomes. Purified libraries were measured with a Qubit 3.0 fluorometer, size-checked on a Bioanalyzer 2100, and measured again with the KAPA Library Quantification kit. Every immunoSEQ 96-well plate was sequenced on a dedicated single-read 150-cycle Illumina NextSeq 550 flow cell. The paper's data handling went like this. Because only junctional sequences without quality scores were contained in the immunoSEQ output, filtering matching that applied to full-length reads could not be performed. To assign V/J genes and CDR3, sequences were annotated against IMGT germline references using PyIR, a Python wrapper for IgBLAST v1.9. Reads with weak V/J assignments (E-value above 1e-6), missing CDR3, stop codons, out-of-frame junctions, or ambiguous translated residues were removed. A V3J clonotype was defined by an identical inferred V gene, J gene, and CDR3 amino acid sequence. Percentage overlap between repertoires was calculated by dividing the number of shared unique clonotypes by the size of the smaller repertoire. Repertoire richness was assessed with RTK rarefaction, the Chao1 estimator, and Recon v2.1 estimates of unobserved clonotypes. Generation probabilities were computed with OLGA for all TCRbeta clonotypes obtained by the gDNA method from several donors. TCRdb's version of the immuneACCESS table is confined to in-frame rearrangements and falls short of the full clone set. An unresolved V gene accounts for under half of the shortfall where checked; the remainder is of unknown origin. Clonal size and the V and J genes are those of that table, whereas D and trimming came from the DNA. The sample table lists more than 2 million clones, 90% to 97% of them with a count of one. The leading ten clones occupy over 0.1% of the sample.

Source material: naive CD4+ T cells sorted from blood. This sample's cell subset or site label indicates: CD45RA+ positively selected. The chain is assembled from TRBV11-2 and TRBJ2-7, and 11 bases in between align with TRBD2. This TCR derives from a man aged 18 to 30 in good health. The CDR3: CASRRLAGTRNEQYF. Here is the DNA: TGTGCCAGCAGGCGACTAGCGGGAACCCGAAACGAGCAGTACTTC.